These 9 T cell receptor beta chains share one sample of origin, sequenced in a study of blood T cells in healthy people across ages. PCR was performed a second time for roughly 7 to 11 cycles using a sample-barcoded 5' primer and a J-beta primer mix. TCRdb reprocessed the 5' RACE reads via MiXCR and lists one record per CDR3 protein. This sample has about 570,000 distinct CDR3 sequences, with over 25% found just once. These data were also filed under a second study, of T cells of mothers and their children.

Material for sequencing was blood. All receptors derive from a boy younger than 10 in good health.

The chain combines TRBV7-9 with TRBJ2-1; 10 bases align to TRBD2. This CDR3 has 15 residues. Germline CDR1 SEHNR, CDR2 FQNEAQ (reference sequence). J was trimmed by 8 bases and V by 6 bases; bases with no gene match: 10. As DNA, the CDR3 is TGTGCCAGCAGTTTAAGCGGGAGGGCCCGAGATGAGCAGTTCTTC. Residues: CASSLSGRARDEQFF.

The V gene is TRBV5-1, the J gene TRBJ1-5; D uncertain. CDR3 length: 16 amino acids. V lost 0 bases to trimming and J lost 4 bases, with 14 bases between them. Germline CDR1 SGHRS, CDR2 YFSETQ. CDR3 in amino acids: CASSLGPIKANQPQHF. CDR3 in DNA: TGCGCCAGCAGCTTGGGCCCCATAAAGGCAAATCAGCCCCAGCATTTT.

This clonotype turned up a few times. The gene calls are TRBV21-1 and TRBJ1-6; the DNA was not used to check the table's D call, TRBD1. TRBV21-1 represents a pseudogene. This CDR3 is built from 14 residues. DNA for the CDR3: TGTGCCAGCAGCACCCCCGAGGCGAAGGGGCCCCTCCACTTT. Its translation is CASSTPEAKGPLHF.

In this sample, this clonotype turned up a few times. V and J are TRBV11-2 and TRBJ1-1; D is perhaps TRBD1 (5 bases). The CDR3 runs to 14 residues. Germline values: CDR1 SGHAT, CDR2 FQNNGV. Trimming pared 5 bases from V and 0 bases from J, leaving 10 bases between. The CDR3 protein is CASSGRVMNTEAFF. For the CDR3, the DNA is TGTGCCAGCAGCGGCAGGGTTATGAACACTGAAGCTTTCTTT.

This chain connects TRBV11-2 to TRBJ2-5; perhaps D is TRBD1 or TRBD2 (6 bases each). The assigned J gene may be wrong: the sequence end matches TRBJ2-1 better. The CDR3 runs 12 residues. Germline lookup yields CDR1 SGHAT and CDR2 FQNNGV. This CDR3 reads CASLRRGNEQFF. CDR3 DNA: TGTGCCAGCTTGAGGAGGGGGAATGAGCAGTTCTTC.

This chain joins TRBV6-5 and TRBJ2-7; D gene unclear. Trimming shortened V by 0 bases and J by 6 bases, and 12 bases separated the two germline ends. Per germline, CDR1 MNHEY and CDR2 SVGAGI. This CDR3 is 14 amino acids long. This CDR3 reads CASSYSGRASEQYF. In nucleotides, the CDR3 is TGTGCCAGCAGTTACTCGGGTCGGGCGTCCGAGCAGTACTTC.

The rearrangement joins TRBV4-1 to TRBJ2-7, with 7 bases lining up with TRBD2. The germline CDR1 and CDR2 sequences are MGHRA and YSYEKL. This CDR3 has 16 amino acids. V lost 0 bases and J lost 3; bases outside the gene matches: 8. The CDR3 DNA is TGCGCCAGCAGCCAAGAATTCGGGGGGAGCAACTACGAGCAGTACTTC. Protein: CASSQEFGGSNYEQYF.

The J gene is TRBJ2-3, the V gene TRBV7-2; TRBD2 matches at 8 bases. Germline V gene sequence: CDR1 SGHTA, CDR2 FQGNSA. The V segment lost 5 bases and the J segment 3 bases; nucleotides outside the gene matches: 10. This CDR3 region has 16 residues. The DNA of the CDR3 is TGTGCCAGCAGCCCCCAGATTAGCGGGATGACAGATACGCAGTATTTT. This codes for CASSPQISGMTDTQYF.

This clonotype was observed a few times. The V gene is TRBV7-3, the J gene TRBJ2-1; 10 positions agree with TRBD2. CDR3 length: 16 residues. The germline gives CDR1 SGHTA, CDR2 FQGTGA. Trimming removed 4 bases from V and 4 bases from J; junction bases left unmatched: 7. CDR3 residues: CASSSKRGGKYNEQFF. In nucleotides, the CDR3 is TGTGCCAGCAGCTCAAAGCGGGGGGGCAAGTACAATGAGCAGTTCTTC.